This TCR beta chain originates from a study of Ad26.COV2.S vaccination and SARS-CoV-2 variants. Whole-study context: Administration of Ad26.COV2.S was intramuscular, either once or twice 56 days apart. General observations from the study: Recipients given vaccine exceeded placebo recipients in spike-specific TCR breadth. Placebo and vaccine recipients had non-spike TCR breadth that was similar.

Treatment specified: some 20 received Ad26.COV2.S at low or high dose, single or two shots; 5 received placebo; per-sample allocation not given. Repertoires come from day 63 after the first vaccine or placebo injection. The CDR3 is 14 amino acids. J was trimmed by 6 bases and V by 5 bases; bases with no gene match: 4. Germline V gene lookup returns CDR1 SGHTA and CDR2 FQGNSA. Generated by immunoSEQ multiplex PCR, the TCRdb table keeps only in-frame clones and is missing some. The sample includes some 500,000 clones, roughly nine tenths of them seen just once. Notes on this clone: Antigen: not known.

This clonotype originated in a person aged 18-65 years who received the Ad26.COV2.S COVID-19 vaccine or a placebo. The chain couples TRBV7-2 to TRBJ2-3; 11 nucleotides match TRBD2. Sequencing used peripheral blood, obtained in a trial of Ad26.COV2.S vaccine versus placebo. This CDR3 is CASSARLAGDTQYF. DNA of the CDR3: TGTGCCAGCAGCGCAAGACTAGCGGGGGATACGCAGTATTTT.